Below, 14 T cell receptor beta chains from the same sample are listed, as sequenced in a study of blood T cells in healthy people across ages. With a J-beta primer mix and a sample-barcoded 5' primer, a second PCR ran about 6 to 11 cycles. MiXCR was run by TCRdb on the 5' RACE reads, yielding one entry per CDR3 protein. Among nearly 1 million distinct CDR3 sequences listed, just over 50% were seen once. Sample: blood. The receptors were gathered from a woman aged 55-75 years in good health.

This clonotype turned up a few times. The chain links TRBV5-5 to TRBJ2-1, with D unclear. V lost 3 bases to trimming and J lost 9 bases, with 10 bases between them. Germline V gene data show CDR1 as SGHKS and CDR2 as YYEKEE (reference sequence). The CDR3 is made up of 12 amino acids. This chain's CDR3 is CASSSHGTEQFF. The DNA for the CDR3 is TGTGCCAGCAGCTCACACGGTACTGAGCAGTTCTTC. The whole variable domain, remainder taken from reference TRBV5-5 and TRBJ2-1, is DAGVTQSPTHLIKTRGQQVTLRCSPISGHKSVSWYQQVLGQGPQFIFQYYEKEERGRGNFPDRFSARQFPNYSSELNVNALLLGDSALYLCASSSHGTEQFFGPGTRLTVL.

A remark on this clonotype: Compared with germline, one end of the junction differs, possibly owing to a read error. CDR3 protein: CASSQPGGNYERYF. CDR3 DNA sequence: TGCGCCAGCAGCCAACCAGGGGGAAACTACGAGCGGTACTTC. J is TRBJ2-7 and V is TRBV4-1; 7 bases align to TRBD1. The CDR3 runs 14 residues. From germline, CDR1 is MGHRA and CDR2 YSYEKL.

In its sample, this clonotype was seen a few times. The gene calls are TRBV18 and TRBJ2-1; weak D call: TRBD2 (5 bases). Germline CDR1 reads KGHSH; CDR2 reads LQKENI. Trimming removed 0 bases at V and 6 bases at J, with 12 bases between. The length of the CDR3 is 15 residues. The CDR3 DNA is TGTGCCAGCTCACCACCGTTACGGACTGCCAATGAGCAGTTCTTC. Residues: CASSPPLRTANEQFF. Drawing the rest from reference TRBV18 and TRBJ2-1, the complete variable domain is NAGVMQNPRHLVRRRGQEARLRCSPMKGHSHVYWYRQLPEEGLKFMVYLQKENIIDESGMPKERFSAEFPKEGPSILRIQQVVRGDSAAYFCASSPPLRTANEQFFGPGTRLTVL.

The rearrangement uses TRBV29-1 and TRBJ2-1; 9 nucleotides match TRBD2. The V gene end was trimmed by 7 bases and the J gene end by 0 bases; junction bases not matched to a gene: 7. This CDR3 contains 15 residues. Germline CDR1 SQVTM, CDR2 ANQGSEA. DNA of the CDR3: TGCAGCGCCCAAGGAGCGGGAGGCTCCTACAATGAGCAGTTCTTC. Translation: CSAQGAGGSYNEQFF.

The V gene is TRBV12-3 or TRBV12-4, the J gene TRBJ1-6; 11 bases line up with TRBD1. The CDR3 loop spans 16 amino acids. Trimming cost V 7 bases and J 3 bases; bases outside gene matches: 5. CDR3 sequence (DNA): TGTGCCAGCACCCTGGGACAGGGGGTCTATAATTCACCCCTCCACTTT. It is translated as CASTLGQGVYNSPLHF.

This clonotype was counted between two and nine times. This chain links TRBV20-1 with TRBJ2-3; TRBD2 matches 8 bases. This CDR3 region has 16 residues. Germline CDR1 reads DFQATT; CDR2 reads SNEGSKA (reference sequence). V lost 3 bases to trimming and J lost 4 bases; unmatched junction nucleotides: 12. The CDR3 is CSASRRGSGGSDTQYF. CDR3 nucleotides: TGCAGTGCTAGCCGCCGTGGGTCGGGAGGGTCAGATACGCAGTATTTT.

The chain employs TRBV7-2 and TRBJ1-4; 9 positions agree with TRBD1. J gave up 5 bases and V 5 bases, and 6 bases lay outside the gene matches. The CDR3 has 15 amino acids. Germline assignment: CDR1 SGHTA and CDR2 FQGNSA. CDR3 sequence: CASSGTGTGNEKLFF. In DNA, the CDR3 is TGTGCCAGCAGCGGTACCGGGACAGGGAATGAAAAACTGTTTTTT. The full variable domain, completed using reference TRBV7-2 and TRBJ1-4, is GAGVSQSPSNKVTEKGKDVELRCDPISGHTALYWYRQSLGQGLEFLIYFQGNSAPDKSGLPSDRFSAERTGGSVSTLTIQRTQQEDSAVYLCASSGTGTGNEKLFFGSGTQLSVL.

The chain recombines TRBV4-1 with TRBJ2-5; TRBD1 matches at 8 bases. Germline V gene sequence: CDR1 MGHRA, CDR2 YSYEKL. The CDR3 is 16 amino acids. V was pared by 3 bases and J by 5 bases, with 11 bases of the junction left unmatched. CDR3 sequence reads: CASSQRTGTGSETQYF. The CDR3 nucleotides are TGCGCCAGCAGCCAGAGGACAGGGACGGGATCGGAGACCCAGTACTTC.

The chain combines TRBV5-5 with TRBJ2-7, with D perhaps TRBD1 (5 bases). The V and J ends lost 4 bases and 2 bases respectively, with 13 bases between them. CDR3 length: 14 amino acids. The germline gives CDR1 SGHKS, CDR2 YYEKEE (reference sequence). The CDR3 loop reads CASSVQGTPYEQYF. The CDR3 nucleotides read TGTGCCAGCAGCGTGCAGGGTACCCCCTACGAGCAGTACTTC.

The CDR3 coding sequence is TGTGCCAGCAGTGTGAGACAGGGGGCGCTTAACTATGGCTACACCTTC. It yields the protein CASSVRQGALNYGYTF. This rearrangement joins TRBV2 to TRBJ1-2; 10 bases align to TRBD1. After removal of 4 bases from V and 1 base from J, the junction contained 6 bases not matched to a gene. Germline values: CDR1 SNHLY, CDR2 FYNNEI. This CDR3 contains 16 residues.

This chain joins TRBV2 and TRBJ2-3; a possible D gene is TRBD2 (6 bases). V lost 6 bases and J lost 6, with 19 bases in between. Germline-derived CDR1 and CDR2 are SNHLY and FYNNEI. The CDR3 is made up of 15 amino acids. This chain's CDR3 is CASSPLTGVVDTQYF. The CDR3 region has the DNA TGTGCCAGCAGCCCACTGACGGGAGTTGTTGATACGCAGTATTTT. The whole variable domain, filled in from reference TRBV2 and TRBJ2-3, reads EPEVTQTPSHQVTQMGQEVILRCVPISNHLYFYWYRQILGQKVEFLVSFYNNEISEKSEIFDDQFSVERPDGSNFTLKIRSTKLEDSAMYFCASSPLTGVVDTQYFGPGTRLTVL.

This clonotype was seen a handful of times. This CDR3 is CASSHPGQGANGYTF. CDR3 bases: TGCGCCAGCAGCCATCCGGGACAGGGGGCGAATGGCTACACCTTC. The chain has TRBV4-1 and TRBJ1-2; 12 bases line up with TRBD1. The CDR3 runs 15 residues. V gave up 3 bases and J gave up 6 bases; unmatched junction bases: 5. From germline, CDR1 is MGHRA and CDR2 YSYEKL.

J is TRBJ2-5 and V is TRBV18; 9 nucleotides align to TRBD2. The germline V gene has CDR1 KGHSH and CDR2 LQKENI. The length of the CDR3 is 21 residues. With V trimmed by 0 bases and J by 1 base, 18 bases remained unmatched. The DNA of the CDR3 is TGTGCCAGCTCACCACCGCCGTCGTTCGTACGGCGGGAGGGCGTCCAAGAGACCCAGTACTTC. It encodes CASSPPPSFVRREGVQETQYF.

This clonotype has just a few counts. The gene calls are TRBV7-2 and TRBJ2-5; TRBD2 matches 11 bases. The V gene's germline CDR1 is SGHTA and CDR2 FQGNSA. J gave up 3 bases and V 5 bases, and 8 bases lay outside the gene matches. There are 16 residues in the CDR3. The CDR3 loop reads CASSPPGLAEKETQYF. The CDR3, as DNA: TGTGCCAGCAGCCCCCCGGGACTAGCGGAGAAAGAGACCCAGTACTTC.